The present T cell receptor (beta chain) was sequenced within a study of blood T cells in healthy people across ages. The use of a sample-barcoded 5' primer and a J-beta primer mix characterized a second PCR of roughly 6 to 11 cycles. From the 5' RACE reads, TCRdb called clonotypes with MiXCR, one entry per CDR3 protein. This sample has roughly 1.7 million distinct CDR3 sequences, with roughly a third found just once. The CDR3 totals 13 residues. The genes are TRBV21-1 and TRBJ1-5. TRBV21-1 is given as a pseudogene. This TCR derives from a young woman in good health. The material sequenced was blood. CDR3 amino acids: CASSKAKNQPQHF. The CDR3 DNA is TGTGCCAGCAGCAAAGCAAAAAATCAGCCCCAGCATTTT.